This entry lists 2 T cell receptor beta chains sequenced from one sample in a study of shared clonotypes between healthy human individuals. The assay was immunoSEQ multiplex PCR, and TCRdb's table has in-frame clones only and misses some. The sample has about 2.4 million clones; 90% to 95% are singletons. The sample comprised naive CD4+ T cells from PBMCs. Subset in this sample: CD45RA+ positively selected. These receptor sequences come from a man aged 18-30 years in good health. Some clones in this sample may be carry-over from other donors' samples.

The chain uses TRBV7-3 and TRBJ2-3; perhaps TRBD2 as D (6 bases). The germline V gene encodes CDR1 SGHTA and CDR2 FQGTGA. This CDR3 has 15 amino acids. The V end lost 2 bases, the J end lost 2 bases, and 11 bases lay between the germline ends. The CDR3 DNA is TGTGCCAGCAGCTTAGTTTCTAGCGTCACAGATACGCAGTATTTT. It is translated as CASSLVSSVTDTQYF.

J is TRBJ2-3 and V is TRBV7-2; D may be TRBD1 (6 bases). CDR3 length: 14 residues. In germline, CDR1 is SGHTA, CDR2 FQGNSA. The V and J ends lost 2 bases and 2 bases respectively, with 8 bases between them. CDR3 DNA sequence: TGTGCCAGCAGCTTACAGGGGAACACAGATACGCAGTATTTT. Residues: CASSLQGNTDTQYF.